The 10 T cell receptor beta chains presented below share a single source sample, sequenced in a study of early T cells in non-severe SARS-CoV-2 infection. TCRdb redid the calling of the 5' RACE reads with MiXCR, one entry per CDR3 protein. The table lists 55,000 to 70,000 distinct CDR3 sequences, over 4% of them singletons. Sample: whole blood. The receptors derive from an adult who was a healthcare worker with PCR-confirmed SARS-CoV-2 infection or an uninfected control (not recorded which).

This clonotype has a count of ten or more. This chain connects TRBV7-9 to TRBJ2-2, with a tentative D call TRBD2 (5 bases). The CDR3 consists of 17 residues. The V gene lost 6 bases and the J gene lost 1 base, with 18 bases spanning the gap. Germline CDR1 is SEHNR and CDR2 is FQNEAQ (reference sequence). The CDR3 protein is CASSSSRSGRNTGELFF. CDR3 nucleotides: TGTGCCAGCAGTTCCTCGAGGAGCGGAAGGAACACCGGGGAGCTGTTTTTT.

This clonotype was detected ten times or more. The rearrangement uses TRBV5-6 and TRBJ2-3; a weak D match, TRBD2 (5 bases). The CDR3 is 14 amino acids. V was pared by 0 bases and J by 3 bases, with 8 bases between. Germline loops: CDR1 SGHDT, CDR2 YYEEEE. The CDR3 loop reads CASSLAGETDTQYF. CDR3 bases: TGTGCCAGCAGCTTGGCCGGGGAAACAGATACGCAGTATTTT. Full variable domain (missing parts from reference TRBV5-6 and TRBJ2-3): DAGVTQSPTHLIKTRGQQVTLRCSPKSGHDTVSWYQQALGQGPQFIFQYYEEEERQRGNFPDRFSGHQFPNYSSELNVNALLLGDSALYLCASSLAGETDTQYFGPGTRLTVL.

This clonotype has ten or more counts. The CDR3 loop is CASSSGTVDSPLHF. In nucleotides, the CDR3 is TGTGCCAGCAGCTCCGGGACAGTCGATTCACCCCTCCACTTT. This chain links TRBV7-9 with TRBJ1-6, with TRBD1 matching 7 bases. CDR1 is SEHNR and CDR2 is FQNEAQ in the germline V gene (reference sequence). V shed 4 bases, J shed 8 bases, and the junction held 5 bases outside the gene matches. The CDR3 is 14 amino acids.

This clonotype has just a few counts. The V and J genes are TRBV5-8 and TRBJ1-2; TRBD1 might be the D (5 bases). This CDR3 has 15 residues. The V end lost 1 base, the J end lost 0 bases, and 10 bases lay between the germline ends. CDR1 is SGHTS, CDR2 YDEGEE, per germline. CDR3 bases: TGTGCCAGCAGCTTGCAGGGAAGGGCTAACTATGGCTACACCTTC. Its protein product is CASSLQGRANYGYTF.

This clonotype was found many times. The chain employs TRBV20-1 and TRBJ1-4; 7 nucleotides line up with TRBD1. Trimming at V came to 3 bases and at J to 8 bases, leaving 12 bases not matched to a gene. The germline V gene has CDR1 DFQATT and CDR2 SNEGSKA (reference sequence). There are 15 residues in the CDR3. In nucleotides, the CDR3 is TGCAGTGCTAGTGCTGCGAGGACAGGCATCGAAAAACTGTTTTTT. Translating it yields CSASAARTGIEKLFF.

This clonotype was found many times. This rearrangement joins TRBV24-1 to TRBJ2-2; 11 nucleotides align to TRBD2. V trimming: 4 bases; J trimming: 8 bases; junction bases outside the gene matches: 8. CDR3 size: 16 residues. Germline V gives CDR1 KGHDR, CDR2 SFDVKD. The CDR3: CATSEPTSGGGGELFF. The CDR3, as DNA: TGTGCCACCAGTGAGCCAACTAGCGGGGGCGGAGGGGAGCTGTTTTTT.

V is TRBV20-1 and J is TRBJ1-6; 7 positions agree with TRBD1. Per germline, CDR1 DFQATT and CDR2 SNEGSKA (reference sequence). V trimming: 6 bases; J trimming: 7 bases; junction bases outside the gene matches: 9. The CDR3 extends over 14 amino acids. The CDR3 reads CSAGDSRQNSPLHF. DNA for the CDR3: TGCAGTGCGGGGGACAGTAGGCAGAATTCACCCCTCCACTTT.

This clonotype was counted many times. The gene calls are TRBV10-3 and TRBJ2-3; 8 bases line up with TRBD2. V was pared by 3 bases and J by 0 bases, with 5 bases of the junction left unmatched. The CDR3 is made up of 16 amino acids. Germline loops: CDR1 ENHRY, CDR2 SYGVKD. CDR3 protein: CAISEGASGSTDTQYF. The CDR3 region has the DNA TGTGCCATCAGTGAAGGAGCTAGCGGGAGCACAGATACGCAGTATTTT.

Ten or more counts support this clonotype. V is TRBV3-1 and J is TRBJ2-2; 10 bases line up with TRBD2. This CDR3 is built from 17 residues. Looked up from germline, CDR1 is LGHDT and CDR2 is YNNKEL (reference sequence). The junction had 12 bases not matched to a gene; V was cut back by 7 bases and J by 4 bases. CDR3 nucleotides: TGTGCCAGCACCCACTCATCGTTAGCGGGAGGCACCGGGGAGCTGTTTTTT. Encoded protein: CASTHSSLAGGTGELFF.

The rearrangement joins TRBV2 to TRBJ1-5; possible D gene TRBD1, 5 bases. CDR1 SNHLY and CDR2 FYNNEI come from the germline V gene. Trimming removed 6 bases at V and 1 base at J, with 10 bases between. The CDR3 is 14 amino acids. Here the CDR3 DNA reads TGTGCCAGCAGAGGGGACTCAAGCAATCAGCCCCAGCATTTT. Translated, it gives CASRGDSSNQPQHF.